This TCR beta chain was retrieved from a study of cytomegalovirus exposure and HLA in healthy donors. The PCR contained 60 Vbeta and 13 Jbeta primers. Original processing methods: Per a later analysis, the number of unique TCR beta chains was roughly 87 million, of which around 10 million were shared. Profiled with immunoSEQ multiplex PCR; TCRdb holds only in-frame clones, not every one. That table supplies the V and J calls and clone size; D and trimming were determined from the DNA. The table lists some 97,000 clones, roughly 88% of them singletons. Study results and caveats: Common viral pathogens seemed, in a later analysis, to connect with several of the most significant clusters.

V was trimmed by 5 bases and J by 3 bases, leaving 23 bases between them. This CDR3 has 17 amino acids. Germline CDR1 reads MNHEY; CDR2 reads SMNVEV (reference sequence). Comments on this clone: Antigen unknown.

The J gene is TRBJ2-7, the V gene TRBV27; D is unresolved. The sample was PBMCs. This receptor was obtained from a woman aged 18 to 35 in good health and CMV-seronegative. The CDR3 DNA follows: TGTGCCAGCAGTATAACGCCCCCCGGTAACTTGAACTACGAGCAGTACTTC. Its protein product is CASSITPPGNLNYEQYF.